This T cell receptor beta chain was sequenced for a study of cytomegalovirus exposure and HLA in healthy donors (dated by TCRdb to about 2017). In the study overall: In an earlier analysis of 550 to 750 of the donors, 276 Gb of sequence data and 100 million or so unique TCR beta sequences from about 179 million T cells were reported. The number of donors typed differed by locus, with about 629-630 for A, B, C, DRB1 and DQB1, about 500 for DQA1, approximately 570 for DPA1, and some 450 for DPB1. About five DR-DQ haplotypes were treated as single units for association and clustering because of strong linkage in the cohort. A later analysis re-examined previously published TCR beta repertoires from about 700 donors and added high-resolution HLA genotyping to investigate patterns of TCR occurrence. Using immunosequencing, the study profiled T cell repertoires from about 610 subjects and related those repertoires to cytomegalovirus serostatus. Genome-wide SNP genotypes for about 65% of the 666 donors were used in a later genetic analysis, which treated that subset as a discovery cohort. To predict cytomegalovirus infection status, the study brought together high-throughput TCR immunosequencing, statistical association of individual TCRs with disease status, and machine learning. In addition to the first cohort of 650 to 750 subjects, a separate validation cohort of approximately 130 different subjects was used. The aim of the study was to test whether cataloging public T cell receptors could identify signatures of past pathogen exposure. Among the roughly 400 genotyped donors, approximately 82% belonged to the genetic ancestry cluster associated with self-reported Caucasian donors. Around 320 gigabases of sequencing data and tens of millions of unique TCR sequences were included in an early release covering roughly 600 HLA-typed donors. An earlier analysis of roughly 600 of the donors used high-throughput TCR beta sequencing to judge whether each TCR beta V gene segment behaved as functional or pseudogenic. Donor age, sex, ethnicity and CMV serostatus were compiled alongside the repertoire data. In the later analysis, no new phenotypic data were used to find candidate immune exposures; instead, reliance was placed on TCR beta sequences and their occurrence across donors. All discovery cohort repertoires had been generated using a single sequencing platform. Both class I and class II loci were covered by HLA typing, at four-digit resolution. Across approximately 400 genotyped donors of the cohort, an average of roughly 250,000 unique TCR beta nucleotide sequences per donor were sequenced, and 15% to 20% of those sequences were non-productive.

With respect to this clone: Its antigen is still unknown. Base qualities are not recorded, but no much larger clone differs from it by a single base.

Summary of the overall study and its limitations: Compared with the approximately 600-donor mean, donors in an Asian-associated ancestry cluster had fewer N-insertions in productive TCRs, according to a later genetic analysis. A further reported finding was that TCR beta sequences accurately predicted the HLA-A and HLA-B alleles for most subjects in the first cohort. Because some donors lacked HLA typing at each locus, the association tests relied only on the typed subset. In a later analysis, most CMV-associated TCR beta chains were found to appear HLA-restricted, with HLA associations seemingly driven largely by CMV exposure. At a false discovery rate of 0.05, a later analysis linked 16,951 TCR beta sequences to specific HLA alleles. Linkage disequilibrium might explain the correlated functional status among segregating V segments, but an unknown experimental factor could not be excluded. Compared with equally common non-associated chains, HLA-associated TCR beta chains in a later analysis were more clonally expanded and had lower generation probabilities. A later analysis found that TCR association rates varied across HLA loci, with DRB1 alleles showing the most associated TCRs and HLA-C alleles the fewest. A later genetic analysis associated a missense DCLRE1C variant with V-gene and J-gene trimming of TCR beta chains, and an independent cohort replicated the association. According to the authors, the approach could potentially be generalized to other disease states and immunological phenotypes. A few of the identified cytomegalovirus-associated TCR beta chains were confirmed in vitro to be specific for cytomegalovirus antigens. A cluster of highly shared sequence variants was judged likely to be a technical artifact of the sequencing pipeline. The study gave a list of 150 to 200 TCR beta chains associated with cytomegalovirus. The presence/absence analyses assumed that sequencing depth was roughly uniform across donors, and that assumption may not be true. Over 15 rarely observed V segments, including chromosome 9 orphons, were excluded from the earlier analysis of approximately 500 of the donors because counts were too low. An earlier analysis of some 590 of the donors showed that most TCR beta V segments appeared in productive rearrangements either about 87% or about 30% of the time, which broadly matched IMGT annotations. The classifier was reported to diagnose cytomegalovirus status with high specificity and sensitivity in both the original cohort and the validation cohort. When HLA alleles, especially DR and DQ, strongly co-occurred, TCR associations were difficult to assign to individual alleles. Only TCR beta chains were sequenced in this cohort, and the absence of alpha or paired-chain data limited detectable features. Some IMGT-functional V segments, including TRBV6-2 and TRBV6-3, could not be distinguished by the 87-base-pair reads and were therefore excluded. While some public TCRs were present in many individuals, most TCR sequences turned up only very rarely across donors. Immune exposure information for the cohort was limited to CMV serostatus. In a later analysis, several top co-occurrence clusters were reported to appear linked to parvovirus B19, influenza, CMV and Epstein-Barr virus.

Reading the germline V gene gives CDR1 SGHTA and CDR2 FQGTGA. From the cysteine through the phenylalanine, the CDR3 covers 14 amino acids. The kept DNA is CDR3 alone, 42 bases in frame from the first base. V is shortened by 2 bases, J by 6 bases, and the region joining them spans 11 bases. The cohort comprised fewer than 700 healthy bone marrow donors. At the time of sampling, all cohort members were nominally healthy, though unrecorded immune exposures were likely present. The donor was CMV seropositive and belonged to the group of 250 to 300 seropositive cohort members. Every donor gave a peripheral blood sample, and the peripheral blood mononuclear cells from that sample were used for TCR beta sequencing. Genomic DNA was extracted from the blood cell samples with the Qiagen DNeasy Blood Extraction Kit. Libraries were built with the immunoSEQ multiplex PCR assay. The multiplex PCR relied on a mix of 60 forward primers for TCR Vbeta segments and 13 reverse primers for TCR Jbeta segments. A multiplex PCR assay on genomic DNA amplified the CDR3 region of rearranged TCR beta genes. The Illumina HiSeq System was used to sequence the amplified TCR beta libraries as 87-base-pair reads. Per the source publication's procedure: In a later analysis, approximately 74 million unique TCR beta chains were counted across the approximately 620 repertoires, and roughly 11 million of these chains were shared by at least two donors. A nearest-neighbor algorithm error-corrected the raw reads and collapsed the reads into unique sequences, merging closely related sequences to remove PCR and sequencing errors. Alignment of CDR3 sequences to IMGT reference sequences was used to assign V, D and J gene segments. Each retained sequence needed at least a six-nucleotide match to both a V gene segment and a J gene segment. A rearrangement was called productive if the CDR3 had no stop codons and remained in frame with V and J, and every other rearrangement was called non-productive. CDR3 was defined by IMGT convention, running from the second conserved V-encoded cysteine to the conserved J-encoded phenylalanine. Sequences without an unambiguous match to a single V gene segment were excluded from the earlier analysis of approximately 600 of the donors. An earlier analysis of fewer than 750 of the donors classified V segments as functional when productive rearrangements were above 56.7% and as segregating when the standard deviation between donors was above 5%. A statistical classification framework was developed to diagnose cytomegalovirus status using the catalog of TCR beta chain sequences. A later analysis assigned V and J genes by comparing TCR nucleotide sequences with IMGT/GENE-DB human TR gene sequences. In a later analysis, CDR3 sequences and most-parsimonious VDJ recombination scenarios were assigned using the TCRdist pipeline. In a later analysis, each TCR beta chain was defined by its CDR3 amino acid sequence together with its V-gene family, and reads lacking a unique V-gene family were excluded. To address suspected cross-contamination and a sequencing artifact, a later analysis removed 550 to 750 highly shared, low-generation-probability nucleotide sequences. In a later analysis, a clonal expansion index was calculated for each public chain from normalized within-repertoire ranks of inferred template counts. Generation probabilities in a later analysis came from a VDJ recombination model fitted to out-of-frame rearrangements, and those results were checked against IGoR. In a later analysis, hypergeometric tests were used to score TCR-TCR, TCR-HLA and TCR-CMV co-occurrence, with a repertoire-size bias correction applied to TCR pairs. In a later analysis, false discovery rates were estimated by permuting HLA or CMV assignments 20 times. In a later analysis, co-occurring TCRs were grouped with DBSCAN, and TCRdist sequence similarity was added when clustering was performed within HLA-allele-positive subsets. Co-occurrence clustering excluded repertoires with fewer than 30,000 or more than 120,000 public chains, plus five with anomalous nucleotide sharing. TCRdb mirrors the immuneACCESS table, restricted to in-frame sequences. Some clones are absent from its copies; in checked studies, under half trace to an unresolved V gene, and the reason for the others is unknown. The V and J calls and clone size are taken from that table; D and trimming were inferred from the DNA. The sample yields roughly 120,000 clones; 75% to 85% were counted once. The leading ten clones occupy around 10% of the sample.

The specimen was PBMCs. This clonotype was obtained from a male donor in good health and CMV-seropositive. This chain is built from TRBV7-3 and TRBJ2-4; no confident D gene assignment can be made. The encoded CDR3 is CASSLLLYTNIQYF. The DNA sequence is given as TGTGCCAGCAGCTTACTACTATATACAAACATTCAGTACTTC.